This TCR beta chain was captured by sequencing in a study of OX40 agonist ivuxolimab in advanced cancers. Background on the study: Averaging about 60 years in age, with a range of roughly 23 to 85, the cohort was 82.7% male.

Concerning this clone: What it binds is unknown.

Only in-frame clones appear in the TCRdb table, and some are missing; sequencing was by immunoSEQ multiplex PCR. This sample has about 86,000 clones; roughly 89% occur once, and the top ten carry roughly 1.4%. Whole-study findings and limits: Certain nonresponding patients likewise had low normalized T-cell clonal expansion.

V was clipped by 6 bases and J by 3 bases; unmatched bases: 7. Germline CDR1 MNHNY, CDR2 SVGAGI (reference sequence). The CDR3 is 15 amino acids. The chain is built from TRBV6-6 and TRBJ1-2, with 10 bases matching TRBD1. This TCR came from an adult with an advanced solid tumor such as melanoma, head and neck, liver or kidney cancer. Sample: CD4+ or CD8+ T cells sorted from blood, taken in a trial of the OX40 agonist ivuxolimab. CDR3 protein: CASSRYGQGDYGYTF. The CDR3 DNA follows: TGTGCCAGCAGCCGTTACGGACAGGGGGACTATGGCTACACCTTC.